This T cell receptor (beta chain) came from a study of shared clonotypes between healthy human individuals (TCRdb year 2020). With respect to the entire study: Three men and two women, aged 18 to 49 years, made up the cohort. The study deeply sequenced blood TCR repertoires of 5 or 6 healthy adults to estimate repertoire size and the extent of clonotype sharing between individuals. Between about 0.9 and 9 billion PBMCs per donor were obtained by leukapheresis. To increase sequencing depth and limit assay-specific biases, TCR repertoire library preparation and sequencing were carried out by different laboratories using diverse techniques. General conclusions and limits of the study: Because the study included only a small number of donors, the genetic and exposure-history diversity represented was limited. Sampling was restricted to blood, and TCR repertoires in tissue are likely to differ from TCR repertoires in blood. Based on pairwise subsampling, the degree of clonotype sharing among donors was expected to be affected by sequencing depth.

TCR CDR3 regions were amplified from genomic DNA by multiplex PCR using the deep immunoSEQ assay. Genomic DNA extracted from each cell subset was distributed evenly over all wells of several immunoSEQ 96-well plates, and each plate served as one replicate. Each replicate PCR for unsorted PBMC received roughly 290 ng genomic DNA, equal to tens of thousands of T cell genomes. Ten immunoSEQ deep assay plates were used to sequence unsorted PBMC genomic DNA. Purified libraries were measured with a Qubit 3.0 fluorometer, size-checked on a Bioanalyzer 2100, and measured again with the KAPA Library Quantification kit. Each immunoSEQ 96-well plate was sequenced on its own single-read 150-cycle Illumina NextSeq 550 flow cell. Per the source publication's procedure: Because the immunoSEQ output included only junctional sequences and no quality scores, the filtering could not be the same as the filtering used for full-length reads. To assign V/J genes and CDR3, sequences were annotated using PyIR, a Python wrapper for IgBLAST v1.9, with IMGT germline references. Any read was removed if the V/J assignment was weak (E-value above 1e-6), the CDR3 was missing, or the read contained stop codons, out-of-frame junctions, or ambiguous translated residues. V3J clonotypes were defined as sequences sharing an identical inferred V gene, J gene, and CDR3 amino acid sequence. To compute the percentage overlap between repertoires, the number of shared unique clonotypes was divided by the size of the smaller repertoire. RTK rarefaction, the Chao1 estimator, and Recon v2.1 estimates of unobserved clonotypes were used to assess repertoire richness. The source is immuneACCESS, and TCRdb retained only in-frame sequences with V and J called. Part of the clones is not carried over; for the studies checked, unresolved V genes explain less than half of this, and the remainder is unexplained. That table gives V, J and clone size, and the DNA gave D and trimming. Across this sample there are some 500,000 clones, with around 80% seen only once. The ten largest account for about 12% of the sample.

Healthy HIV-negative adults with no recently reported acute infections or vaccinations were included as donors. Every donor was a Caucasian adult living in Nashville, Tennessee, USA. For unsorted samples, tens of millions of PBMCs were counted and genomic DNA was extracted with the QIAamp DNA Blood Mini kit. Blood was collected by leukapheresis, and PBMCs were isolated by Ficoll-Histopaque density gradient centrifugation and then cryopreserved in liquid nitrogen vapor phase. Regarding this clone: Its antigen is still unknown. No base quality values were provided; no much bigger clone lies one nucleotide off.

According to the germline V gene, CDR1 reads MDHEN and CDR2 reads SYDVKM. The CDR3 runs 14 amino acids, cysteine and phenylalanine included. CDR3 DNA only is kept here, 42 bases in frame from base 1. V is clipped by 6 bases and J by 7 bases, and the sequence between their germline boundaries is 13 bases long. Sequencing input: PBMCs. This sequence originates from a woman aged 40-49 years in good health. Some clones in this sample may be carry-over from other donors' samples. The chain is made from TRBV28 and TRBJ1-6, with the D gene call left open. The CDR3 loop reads CASSPGLGNSPLHF. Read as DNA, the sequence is TGTGCCAGCAGCCCCGGGCTGGGGAATTCACCCCTCCACTTT. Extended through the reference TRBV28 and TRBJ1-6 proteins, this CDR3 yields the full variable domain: DVKVTQSSRYLVKRTGEKVFLECVQDMDHENMFWYRQDPGLGLRLIYFSYDVKMKEKGDIPEGYSVSREKKERFSLILESASTNQTSMYLCASSPGLGNSPLHFGNGTRLTVT.